This TCR beta chain originates from a study of control samples from healthy donors and cancer patients. TCRdb's table, derived via immunoSEQ multiplex PCR, lists solely in-frame clones and lacks some. The sample consists of some 220,000 clones, 85% to 95% of them appearing once. Source material: blood. The sequence derives from a man aged 45-65 years in good health.

The CDR3 DNA follows: TGTGCCAGCACTCGCGGACGGGCGGAGACCCAGTACTTC. This encodes CASTRGRAETQYF. The chain employs TRBV12-3 or TRBV12-4 and TRBJ2-5; D is uncertain. V was shortened by 7 bases and J by 5 bases, with 14 bases between the two germline ends. The CDR3 contains 13 residues.